This TCR beta chain was identified during a study of beta chain features in type 1 diabetes. Overall study results and limits: Moderate but significant shortening of TCRB CDR3s was recorded in all four CD4+ subsets from Type 1 diabetes patients. It was possible that PCR favored shorter templates, equally so in patients and controls.

As every portion of the isolated RNA was reverse transcribed, the sequencing read expressed TCRB transcripts. The repertoire was sequenced with immunoSEQ multiplex PCR; TCRdb's copy has only in-frame clones and lacks some. The sample contains around 170,000 clones, around 9.7% of which appear only once. This clone was observed a handful of times. The antigen remains undetermined. The sample was central memory CD4+ T cells from blood. The receptor was derived from a woman between 25 and 40 years old with type 1 diabetes.

CDR3 DNA sequence: TGTGCCAGCAGTTGGGGACTAGCGGGACTTTCCTACGAGCAGTACTTC. Residues: CASSWGLAGLSYEQYF. The chain uses TRBV6-5 and TRBJ2-7, with TRBD2 matching 13 bases. CDR3 length: 16 amino acids. J gave up 1 base and V 4 bases, and 4 bases lay outside the gene matches. Germline lookup yields CDR1 MNHEY and CDR2 SVGAGI.